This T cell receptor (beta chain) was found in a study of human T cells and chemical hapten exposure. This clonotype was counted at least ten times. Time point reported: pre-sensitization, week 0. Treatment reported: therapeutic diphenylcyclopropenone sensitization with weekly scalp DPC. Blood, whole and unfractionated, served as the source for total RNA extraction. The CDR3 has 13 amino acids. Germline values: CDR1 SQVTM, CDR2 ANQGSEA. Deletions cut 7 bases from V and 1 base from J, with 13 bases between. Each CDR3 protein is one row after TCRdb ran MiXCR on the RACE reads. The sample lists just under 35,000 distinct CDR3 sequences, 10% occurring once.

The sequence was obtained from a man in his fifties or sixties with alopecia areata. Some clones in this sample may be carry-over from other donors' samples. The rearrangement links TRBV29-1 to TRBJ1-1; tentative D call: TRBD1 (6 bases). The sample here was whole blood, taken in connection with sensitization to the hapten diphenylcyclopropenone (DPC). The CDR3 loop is CSGIEGGNTEAFF. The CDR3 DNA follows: TGCAGCGGCATTGAAGGGGGGAACACTGAAGCTTTCTTT.